In this sample, the clone carrying this T cell receptor (beta chain) turned up a few times. Antigen unknown. TCRdb ran MiXCR on the reads and lists one entry per CDR3 protein. The sample has about 180,000 distinct CDR3 sequences, approximately 15% seen once; the top ten hold over 20%. This sample was taken from a study of T cell repertoires in cytomegalovirus infection. About the study: CMV infection together with matching HLA type was indicated by public TCR beta signatures. The study, taken as a whole, reports: Based on cumulative public TCR beta family frequency, carriers of CMV plus the relevant HLA were identified. CMV-specific TCR beta clonotypes restricted by HLA-C dominated the ex vivo response.

The receptor was isolated from a human donor in good health (CMV status not recorded). Some clones in this sample may be carry-over from other donors' samples. Sequencing was performed on PBMCs.

This CDR3 is CASSPQPRLGETQYF. CDR3 DNA sequence: TGTGCCAGCAGCCCCCAACCCCGCCTTGGGGAGACCCAGTACTTC. The V and J genes are TRBV7-2 and TRBJ2-5; unclear D gene. This CDR3 has 15 amino acids. V was clipped by 5 bases and J by 5 bases, with 18 bases between them. CDR1 is SGHTA, CDR2 FQGNSA, per germline.